This TCR beta chain was retrieved from a study of blood T cell repertoires in COVID-19. Deletions cut 5 bases from V and 7 bases from J, with 11 bases between. The CDR3 is 12 amino acids. From germline, CDR1 is LNHDA and CDR2 SQIVND (reference sequence). This table comes from immunoSEQ multiplex PCR, and its TCRdb copy is limited to in-frame clones, with some not included. The sample carries 250,000 to 350,000 clones, around 85% recorded once. V and J are TRBV19 and TRBJ1-2, with D hard to call. Material for sequencing was peripheral blood. This clonotype was obtained from a human donor with COVID-19, enrolled during active disease. The donor label of this sample is uncertain. CDR3 coding DNA: TGTGCCAGTAGTCAACGCTATGCTGGCTACACCTTC. This gives the protein CASSQRYAGYTF.